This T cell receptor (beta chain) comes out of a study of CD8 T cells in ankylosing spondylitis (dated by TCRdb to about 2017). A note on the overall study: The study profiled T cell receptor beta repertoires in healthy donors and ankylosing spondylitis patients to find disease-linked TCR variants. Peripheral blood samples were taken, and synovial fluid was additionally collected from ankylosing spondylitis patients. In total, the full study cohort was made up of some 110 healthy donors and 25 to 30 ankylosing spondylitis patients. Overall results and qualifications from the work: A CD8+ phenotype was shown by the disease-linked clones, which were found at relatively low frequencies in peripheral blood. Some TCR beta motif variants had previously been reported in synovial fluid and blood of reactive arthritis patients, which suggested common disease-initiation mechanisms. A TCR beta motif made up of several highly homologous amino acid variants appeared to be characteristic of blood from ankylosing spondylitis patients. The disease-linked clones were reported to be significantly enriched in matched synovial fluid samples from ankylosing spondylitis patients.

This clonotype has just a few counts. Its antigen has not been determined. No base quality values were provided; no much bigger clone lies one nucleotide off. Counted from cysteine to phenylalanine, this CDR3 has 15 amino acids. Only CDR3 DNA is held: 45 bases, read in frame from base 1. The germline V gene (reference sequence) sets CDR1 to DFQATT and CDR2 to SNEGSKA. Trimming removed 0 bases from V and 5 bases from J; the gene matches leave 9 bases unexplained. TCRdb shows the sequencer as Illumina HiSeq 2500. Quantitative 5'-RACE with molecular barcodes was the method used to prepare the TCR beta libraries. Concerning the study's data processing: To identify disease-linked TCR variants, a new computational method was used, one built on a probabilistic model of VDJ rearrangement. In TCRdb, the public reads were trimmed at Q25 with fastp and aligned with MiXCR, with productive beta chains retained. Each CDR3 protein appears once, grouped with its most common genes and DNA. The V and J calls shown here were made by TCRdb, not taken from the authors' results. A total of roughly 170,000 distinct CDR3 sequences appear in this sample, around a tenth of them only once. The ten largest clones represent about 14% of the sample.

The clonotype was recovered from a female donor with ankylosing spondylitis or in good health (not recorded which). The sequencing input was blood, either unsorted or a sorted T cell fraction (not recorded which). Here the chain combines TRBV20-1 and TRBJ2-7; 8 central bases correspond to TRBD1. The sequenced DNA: TGCAGTGCTAGAGATCCAACAGGACAGGGCCACGAGCAGTACTTC. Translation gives CSARDPTGQGHEQYF.